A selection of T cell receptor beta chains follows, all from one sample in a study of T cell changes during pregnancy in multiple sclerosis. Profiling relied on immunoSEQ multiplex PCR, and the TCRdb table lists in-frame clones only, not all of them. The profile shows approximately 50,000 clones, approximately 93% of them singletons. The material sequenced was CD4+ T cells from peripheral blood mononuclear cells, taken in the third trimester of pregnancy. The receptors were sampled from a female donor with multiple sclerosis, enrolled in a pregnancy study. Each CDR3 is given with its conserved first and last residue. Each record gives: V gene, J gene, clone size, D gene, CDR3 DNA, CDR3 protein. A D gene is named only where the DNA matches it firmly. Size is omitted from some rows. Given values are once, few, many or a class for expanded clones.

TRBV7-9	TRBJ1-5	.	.	TGTGCCAGCAGCCCAGGAAATCAGCCCCAGCATTTT	CASSPGNQPQHF
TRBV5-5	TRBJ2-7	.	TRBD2	TGTGCCAGCAGCTTCAGCGGGGACTCCTACGAGCAGTACTTC	CASSFSGDSYEQYF
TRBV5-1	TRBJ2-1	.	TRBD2	TGCGCCAGCAGCTTGGTGGGGGGGATAGGGTACAATGAGCAGTTCTTC	CASSLVGGIGYNEQFF
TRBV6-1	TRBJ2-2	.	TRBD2	TGTGCCAGTCCTCGGGAGGGCGTTGTCGGGGAGCTGTTTTTT	CASPREGVVGELFF
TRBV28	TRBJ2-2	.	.	TGTGCCAGCAGTCTCAACACCGGGGAGCTGTTTTTT	CASSLNTGELFF
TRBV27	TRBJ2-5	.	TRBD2	TGTGCCAGCAGTCCCCGGACTAGCGGTAAAGAGACCCAGTACTTC	CASSPRTSGKETQYF
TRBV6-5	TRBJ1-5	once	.	TGTGCCAGCTCCAACGGGAGGAAACCCCAGCATTTT	CASSNGRKPQHF
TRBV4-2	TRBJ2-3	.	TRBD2	TGTGCCAGCAGCCAGTGGACTAGCGGGCGCACAGATACGCAGTATTTT	CASSQWTSGRTDTQYF
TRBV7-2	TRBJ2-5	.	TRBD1	TGTGCCAGCAGCCCCCGGGACAGGTACCAAGAGACCCAGTACTTC	CASSPRDRYQETQYF
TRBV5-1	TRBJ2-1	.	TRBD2	TGCGCCAGCAGCTTGGCTAGCGGGCTTTTTAATGAGCAGTTCTTC	CASSLASGLFNEQFF
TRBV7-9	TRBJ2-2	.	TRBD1	TGTGCCAGCAGCAATGGACAGGTGAACACCGGGGAGCTGTTTTTT	CASSNGQVNTGELFF
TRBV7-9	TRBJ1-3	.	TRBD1	TGTGCCAGCAGCTTTGGACAGGGGGCAGCTGGAAACACCATATATTTT	CASSFGQGAAGNTIYF
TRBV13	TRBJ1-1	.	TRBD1	TGTGCCAGCAGCCCCGGCACAGGGGTGACTGAAGCTTTCTTT	CASSPGTGVTEAFF
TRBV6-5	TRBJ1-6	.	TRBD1	TGTGCCAGCAGTTTACAGGGGGCGGATTCACCCCTCCACTTT	CASSLQGADSPLHF
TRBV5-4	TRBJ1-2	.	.	TGTGCCAGCAGCTTGGGACAGAATTATGGCTACACCTTC	CASSLGQNYGYTF
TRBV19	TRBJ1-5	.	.	TGTGCCAGTACTCTCCGGGGAAGCAATCAGCCCCAGCATTTT	CASTLRGSNQPQHF
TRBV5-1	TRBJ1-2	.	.	TGCGCCAGCAGCTTCGAACAGGCCCTATTATCGAGTGGCTACACCTTC	CASSFEQALLSSGYTF
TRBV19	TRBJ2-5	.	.	TGTGCCAGTAGTATAAGGGGGATCGAGACCCAGTACTTC	CASSIRGIETQYF
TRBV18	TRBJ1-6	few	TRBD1	TGTGCCAGCTCACCGCTGGGACAGGGGTTAAATTCACCCCTCCACTTT	CASSPLGQGLNSPLHF
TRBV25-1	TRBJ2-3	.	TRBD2	TGTGCCAGCAGACCTAGCGGGAGCACAGATACGCAGTATTTT	CASRPSGSTDTQYF
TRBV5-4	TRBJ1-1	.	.	TGTGCCAGCAGCTTTCCCAGGGATGGCACTGAAGCTTTCTTT	CASSFPRDGTEAFF
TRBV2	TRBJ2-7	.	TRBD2	TGTGCCAGCAGCCGGGACTACCGATCCTACGAGCAGTACTTC	CASSRDYRSYEQYF
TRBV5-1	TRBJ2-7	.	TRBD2	TGCGCCAGCAGCTTGGCACTAGGACTAGCGGGAGTTTTAGGATCCTACGAGCAGTACTTC	CASSLALGLAGVLGSYEQYF
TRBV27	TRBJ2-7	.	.	TGTGCCAGCACAGGGGGACGGGGGTTCTACGAGCAGTACTTC	CASTGGRGFYEQYF
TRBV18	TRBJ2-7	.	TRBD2	TGTGCCAGCTCACCGAGGGTAGCGGGGAGCTCCTACGAGCAGTACTTC	CASSPRVAGSSYEQYF
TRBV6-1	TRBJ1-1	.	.	TGTGCCAGCAGCCATAGGGAGTCTTTGGACACTGAAGCTTTCTTT	CASSHRESLDTEAFF
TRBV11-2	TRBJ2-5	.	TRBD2	TGTGCCAGCAGGCGGGGGACGTTGGGGACCCAGTACTTC	CASRRGTLGTQYF
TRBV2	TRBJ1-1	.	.	TGTGCCAGCAGTGACCGCCTCACAGGGGCTTTCTTT	CASSDRLTGAFF
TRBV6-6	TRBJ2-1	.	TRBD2	TGTGCCAGCAGTTACCGGGCGGGAGACAATGAGCAGTTCTTC	CASSYRAGDNEQFF
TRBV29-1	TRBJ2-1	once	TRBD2	TGCAGCGGAGGGACTACCTACAATGAGCAGTTCTTC	CSGGTTYNEQFF
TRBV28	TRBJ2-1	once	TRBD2	TGTGCCAGCAGTTCCCAATCTAGCGGGAGCTACAATGAGCAGTTCTTC	CASSSQSSGSYNEQFF
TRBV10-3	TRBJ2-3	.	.	TGTGCCATCAGTGAGTCCACGGGGACAGATACGCAGTATTTT	CAISESTGTDTQYF
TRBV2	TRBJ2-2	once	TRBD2	TGTGCCAGCAGTGTAAGAGGACTAGCGGAGGTCGGCGGGGAGCTGTTTTTT	CASSVRGLAEVGGELFF